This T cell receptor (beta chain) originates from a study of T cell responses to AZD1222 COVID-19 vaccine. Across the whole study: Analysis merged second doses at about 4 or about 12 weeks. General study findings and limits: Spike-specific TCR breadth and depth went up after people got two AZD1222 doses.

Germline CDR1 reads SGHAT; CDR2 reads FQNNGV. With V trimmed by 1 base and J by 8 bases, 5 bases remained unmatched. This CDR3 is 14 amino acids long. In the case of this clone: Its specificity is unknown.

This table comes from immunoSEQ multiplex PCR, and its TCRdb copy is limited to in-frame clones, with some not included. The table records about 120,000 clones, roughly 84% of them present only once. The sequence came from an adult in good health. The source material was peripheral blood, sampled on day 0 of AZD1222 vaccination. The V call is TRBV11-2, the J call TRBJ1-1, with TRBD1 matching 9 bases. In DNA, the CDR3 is TGTGCCAGCAGCTTAGTGGGACAGGGAGGAGAAGCTTTCTTT. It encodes CASSLVGQGGEAFF.